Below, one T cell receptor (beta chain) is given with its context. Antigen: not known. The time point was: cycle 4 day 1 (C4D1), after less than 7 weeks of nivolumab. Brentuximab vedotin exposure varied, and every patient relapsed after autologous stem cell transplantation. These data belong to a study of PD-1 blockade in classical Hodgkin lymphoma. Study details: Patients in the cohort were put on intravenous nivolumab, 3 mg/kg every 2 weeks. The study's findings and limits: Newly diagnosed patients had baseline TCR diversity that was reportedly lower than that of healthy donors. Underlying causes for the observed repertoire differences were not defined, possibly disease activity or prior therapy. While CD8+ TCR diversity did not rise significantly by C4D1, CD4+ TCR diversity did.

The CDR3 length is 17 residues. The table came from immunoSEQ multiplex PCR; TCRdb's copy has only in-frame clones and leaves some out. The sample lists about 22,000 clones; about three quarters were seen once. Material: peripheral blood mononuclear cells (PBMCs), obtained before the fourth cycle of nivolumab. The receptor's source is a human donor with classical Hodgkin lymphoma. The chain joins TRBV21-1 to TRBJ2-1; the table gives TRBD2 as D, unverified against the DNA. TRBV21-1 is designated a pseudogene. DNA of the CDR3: TGTGCCAGCAGCGCCCCGGGACTAGCCAGCTCCTACAATGAGCAGTTCTTC. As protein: CASSAPGLASSYNEQFF.